This is a list of T cell receptor beta chains from one sample in a study of blood T cell repertoires in COVID-19. Measured with immunoSEQ multiplex PCR; TCRdb has only the in-frame clones, and not every one. Seen here are around 450,000 clones, around 89% observed once, and the top ten hold about 4.3%. Input material: peripheral blood. The receptors here all came from a woman in her 30s with acute or convalescent COVID-19. Both conserved end residues are part of each CDR3.

V	length	J	CDR3
TRBV19	14	TRBJ1-1	CASSIGAGSGEAFF
TRBV5-5	14	TRBJ1-4	CASSSGTGNEKLFF
TRBV19	16	TRBJ2-2	CASSGRLAGGLGELFF
TRBV11-3	16	TRBJ2-5	CASSSGQPSSQETQYF
TRBV10-2	18	TRBJ2-7	CASSEPGQVWSSIYEQYF
TRBV4-1	15	TRBJ2-7	CASSQLGTGAYEQYF
TRBV21-1	14	TRBJ2-7	CASSKSLRDLCEYF
TRBV3-1/TRBV3-2	14	TRBJ2-5	CASSQLQGIGTQYF
TRBV9	15	TRBJ1-4	CASSPTGTLWEKLFF
TRBV7-3	13	TRBJ2-3	CASSQQGTDTQYF
TRBV19	11	TRBJ1-2	CASSSIYGYTF
TRBV7-3	13	TRBJ2-3	CASTHKKGDTQYF
TRBV3-1/TRBV3-2	16	TRBJ1-1	CASSQQGARLGTEAFF
TRBV28	14	TRBJ2-5	CASSLLELGETQYF
TRBV9	14	TRBJ2-7	CASSGTGGGYEQYF
TRBV6-5	12	TRBJ1-2	CASRQGSRGYTF
TRBV27	12	TRBJ2-7	CASMRTRYEQYF
TRBV6-5	14	TRBJ2-5	CAGRLAGNSQTQYF
TRBV2	15	TRBJ1-6	CASAPDSSYNSPLHF
TRBV12-3/TRBV12-4	13	TRBJ1-1	CASRGTGVSEAFF
TRBV5-5	16	TRBJ2-7	CASSYGQGAFFYEQYF
TRBV7-8	15	TRBJ1-5	CASSPGQTRLQPQHF
TRBV5-1	15	TRBJ1-2	CASSQGGTGAAGYTF
TRBV2	14	TRBJ2-3	CASSYGGFADTQYF
TRBV27	13	TRBJ2-7	CASSLNRNSEQYF
TRBV2	15	TRBJ2-7	CASSPGTGSLSEQYF
TRBV5-6	16	TRBJ2-2	CASRRGTGVNTGELFF
TRBV7-8	15	TRBJ2-7	CASSLASGLSYEQYF
TRBV6-5	14	TRBJ1-3	CASRLGASGNTIYF
TRBV6-2/TRBV6-3	15	TRBJ2-7	CASSYGGAPRGEQYF
TRBV5-5	16	TRBJ2-7	CASSLFLGDRDPEQYF
TRBV29-1	13	TRBJ2-7	CSVVEDRGYEQYF
TRBV7-9	14	TRBJ1-1	CASSLDKGGTEAFF
TRBV28	11	TRBJ2-5	CASSFGETQYF
TRBV30	13	TRBJ1-5	CAWRDSRNQPQHF
TRBV28	14	TRBJ2-1	CASSFRDNYNEQFF
TRBV7-3	16	TRBJ2-3	CASSLFEGRGTDTQYF
TRBV4-1	17	TRBJ1-3	CASSQEGPGSSGNTIYF
TRBV5-8	14	TRBJ2-7	CASSPRGLSLEQYF
TRBV29-1	15	TRBJ2-1	CSVVPSGGAVVEQFF
TRBV5-1	15	TRBJ2-1	CASSLPTGANNEQFF
TRBV5-4	16	TRBJ2-2	CASSTEDRKLTGELFF
TRBV6-5	13	TRBJ2-2	CASKGQGPGELFF
TRBV11-2	15	TRBJ2-7	CASSLSTGGATEQYF
TRBV28	13	TRBJ2-3	CASSLGLADTQYF
TRBV5-5	15	TRBJ1-6	CASSPLEGDNSPLHF
TRBV9	16	TRBJ2-3	CASSVAPGGITDTQYF